This T cell receptor beta chain originates from a study of blood T cell repertoires in COVID-19. The assay was immunoSEQ multiplex PCR, and TCRdb's table has in-frame clones only and misses some. In the table there are roughly 64,000 clones, 70% to 90% of which are singletons. CDR1 is SGHDT and CDR2 is YYEEEE in the germline V gene. The ends lost 3 bases at V and 4 bases at J; junction bases unmatched: 5. The CDR3 length is 15 residues. Sequencing used peripheral blood. The chain recombines TRBV5-6 with TRBJ1-3, with 9 bases aligning to TRBD1. The sequence was collected from a man aged 40-49 years with acute or convalescent COVID-19. CDR3 protein: CASSWGDRAGNTIYF. CDR3 DNA: TGTGCCAGCAGCTGGGGGGACAGGGCCGGAAACACCATATATTTT.